A single sample gave rise to the 27 T cell receptor beta chains below, sequenced in a study of shared clonotypes between healthy human individuals. Clones were sequenced by immunoSEQ multiplex PCR, and TCRdb holds only the in-frame ones, with some missing. This table holds hundreds of thousands of clones, more than 75% found once. The specimen was memory CD8+ T cells sorted from blood. As to subset: CD45RO+ cells pooled with CCR7-negative TemRA cells. The source is a man between 18 and 35 years old in good health.

The rearrangement links TRBV6-1 to TRBJ2-7, with D tentatively TRBD2 (6 bases). The CDR3 extends over 15 amino acids. Between the trimmed V and J ends, which lost 0 bases and 6 bases, there was a span of 15 bases. The V gene's germline CDR1 is MNHNS and CDR2 SASEGT. The CDR3 loop reads CASSEAEGRRVEQYF. The CDR3 DNA sequence: TGTGCCAGCAGTGAAGCGGAGGGGCGGAGGGTCGAGCAGTACTTC.

CDR3 nucleotide sequence: TGTGCCAGCAGCTTAGGTCCCGGGACAGGGGGCGGAGGGTATGGCTACACCTTC. Protein: CASSLGPGTGGGGYGYTF. The chain employs TRBV11-2 and TRBJ1-2, with 12 bases lining up with TRBD1. CDR3 length equals 18 residues. Looked up from germline, CDR1 is SGHAT and CDR2 is FQNNGV. V gave up 1 base and J gave up 5 bases; unmatched junction bases: 11. Together with reference TRBV11-2 and TRBJ1-2, the CDR3 gives the full variable domain: EAGVAQSPRYKIIEKRQSVAFWCNPISGHATLYWYQQILGQGPKLLIQFQNNGVVDDSQLPKDRFSAERLKGVDSTLKIQPAKLEDSAVYLCASSLGPGTGGGGYGYTFGSGTRLTVV.

The V call is TRBV5-8, the J call TRBJ1-5; a possible D gene is TRBD1 (6 bases). The CDR3 is 14 amino acids. Trimming stripped 2 bases from V and 7 bases from J, with 13 bases between. CDR1 SGHTS and CDR2 YDEGEE come from the germline V gene. The CDR3 reads CASSFGAGHQPQHF. The CDR3 region has the DNA TGTGCCAGCAGCTTTGGGGCGGGACACCAGCCCCAGCATTTT.

The chain uses TRBV6-4 and TRBJ1-6, with D unclear. The germline V gene encodes CDR1 MRHNA and CDR2 SNTAGT. V was pared by 3 bases and J by 6 bases, with 9 bases between. The CDR3 covers 14 residues. The CDR3 region is CASSEVSLNSPLHF. As DNA, the CDR3 is TGTGCCAGCAGTGAAGTCAGCCTTAATTCACCCCTCCACTTT.

This clone was seen repeatedly, ten times or more. The V gene is TRBV6-5, the J gene TRBJ2-5; 7 bases are a match to TRBD1. From germline, CDR1 is MNHEY and CDR2 SVGAGI. Losses at the gene ends were 7 bases for V and 2 bases for J; bases not matched to a gene: 10. The CDR3 runs to 15 residues. The CDR3 coding sequence is TGTGCCAGCATCCACCGGGACAGCCTTCAAGAGACCCAGTACTTC. This gives the protein CASIHRDSLQETQYF.

This chain uses TRBV7-2 with TRBJ2-7; 11 positions match TRBD2. The germline V gene encodes CDR1 SGHTA and CDR2 FQGNSA. The CDR3 totals 15 residues. J was trimmed by 2 bases and V by 3 bases; bases with no gene match: 3. CDR3: CASSFTSGSTYEQYF. The CDR3 DNA reads as TGTGCCAGCAGCTTCACTAGCGGGAGTACCTACGAGCAGTACTTC.

The rearrangement links TRBV11-3 to TRBJ2-1; D perhaps matches TRBD2 (6 bases). Trimming pared 3 bases from V and 4 bases from J, leaving 13 bases between. This CDR3 region has 15 residues. Germline loops: CDR1 SGHNT, CDR2 YENEEA. For the CDR3, the DNA is TGTGCCAGCAGCTTTAGTGGGGGGTATTACAATGAGCAGTTCTTC. Its translation is CASSFSGGYYNEQFF. Full variable domain (missing parts from reference TRBV11-3 and TRBJ2-1): EAGVVQSPRYKIIEKKQPVAFWCNPISGHNTLYWYLQNLGQGPELLIRYENEEAVDDSQLPKDRFSAERLKGVDSTLKIQPAELGDSAVYLCASSFSGGYYNEQFFGPGTRLTVL.

The J gene is TRBJ1-1, the V gene TRBV7-9; TRBD1 agrees at 8 bases. Germline loops: CDR1 SEHNR, CDR2 FQNEAQ (reference sequence). The CDR3 has 17 amino acids. Trimming cost V 0 bases and J 5 bases; bases outside gene matches: 11. CDR3 coding DNA: TGTGCCAGCAGCTTAGCCTTTCTGGGACAGGTTGGGACTGAAGCTTTCTTT. Translated: CASSLAFLGQVGTEAFF.

This clone has just one count. The chain has TRBV28 and TRBJ2-1, with D perhaps TRBD2 (6 bases). The CDR3 contains 16 residues. V was clipped by 1 base and J by 4 bases, with 14 bases between them. In germline, CDR1 is MDHEN, CDR2 SYDVKM. The CDR3 bases are TGTGCCAGCAGTTTATACATTGGGGGGTCTTACAATGAGCAGTTCTTC. This translates into CASSLYIGGSYNEQFF.

The chain couples TRBV6-1 to TRBJ2-7; D possibly corresponds to TRBD2 (6 bases). V was cut by 2 bases and J by 0 bases, with 17 bases left in between. Germline V CDR1 and CDR2: MNHNS, SASEGT. The CDR3 has 17 residues. CDR3 loop: CASSEPAGGLTSYEQYF. As DNA, the CDR3 is TGTGCCAGCAGTGAACCGGCTGGGGGACTCACCTCCTACGAGCAGTACTTC.

V is TRBV29-1 and J is TRBJ1-2; 8 bases match TRBD1. V lost 2 bases to trimming and J lost 5 bases; unmatched junction nucleotides: 4. The CDR3 is made up of 13 amino acids. Germline V gene sequence: CDR1 SQVTM, CDR2 ANQGSEA. The CDR3 loop is CSVESDRGYGYTF. In nucleotides, the CDR3 is TGCAGCGTTGAATCAGACAGGGGATATGGCTACACCTTC. The complete variable domain, with remaining parts taken from reference TRBV29-1 and TRBJ1-2, reads SAVISQKPSRDICQRGTSLTIQCQVDSQVTMMFWYRQQPGQSLTLIATANQGSEATYESGFVIDKFPISRPNLTFSTLTVSNMSPEDSSIYLCSVESDRGYGYTFGSGTRLTVV.

The V and J genes are TRBV6-1 and TRBJ2-3; D gene unclear. This CDR3 contains 15 residues. Germline V CDR1 and CDR2: MNHNS, SASEGT. Trimming removed 2 bases at V and 0 bases at J, with 9 bases between. The CDR3 protein is CASSEIPESTDTQYF. In DNA, the CDR3 is TGTGCCAGCAGTGAAATTCCCGAGAGCACAGATACGCAGTATTTT.

The chain carries TRBV9 and TRBJ2-1; 8 bases are a match to TRBD2. The CDR3 length is 12 residues. Trimming at V came to 7 bases and at J to 5 bases, leaving 2 bases not matched to a gene. The germline V gene encodes CDR1 SGDLS and CDR2 YYNGEE. The CDR3 protein is CASGLANNEQFF. The CDR3 nucleotides read TGTGCCAGCGGACTAGCTAACAATGAGCAGTTCTTC. The full variable domain, with the rest looked up from reference TRBV9 and TRBJ2-1, is DSGVTQTPKHLITATGQRVTLRCSPRSGDLSVYWYQQSLDQGLQFLIQYYNGEERAKGNILERFSAQQFPDLHSELNLSSLELGDSALYFCASGLANNEQFFGPGTRLTVL.

The chain links TRBV11-2 to TRBJ2-3, with D unresolved. Trimming cost V 3 bases and J 3 bases, with 13 bases left between them. This CDR3 region has 15 residues. The germline V gene has CDR1 SGHAT and CDR2 FQNNGV. The CDR3 DNA is TGTGCCAGCAGCTTGGAAGTGTTGAGGACAGATACGCAGTATTTT. Translated: CASSLEVLRTDTQYF.

V is TRBV11-2 and J is TRBJ2-7; the match to TRBD2 covers 9 bases. CDR3 length: 17 amino acids. Trimming took 0 bases from V and 6 from J; bases not matched to a gene: 12. In germline, CDR1 is SGHAT, CDR2 FQNNGV. The CDR3 bases are TGTGCCAGCAGCTTAGATTATGGAGCGGGAGGCCCGTCCGAGCAGTACTTC. It codes for CASSLDYGAGGPSEQYF.

The V and J genes are TRBV13 and TRBJ1-4; 8 nucleotides line up with TRBD1. Looked up from germline, CDR1 is PRHDT and CDR2 is FYEKMQ (reference sequence). The V segment lost 5 bases and the J segment 3 bases; nucleotides outside the gene matches: 2. This CDR3 has 14 amino acids. CDR3 nucleotides: TGTGCCAGCAGCGACAGGGGCCCTAATGAAAAACTGTTTTTT. Translation: CASSDRGPNEKLFF.

The CDR3 sequence is CASSYATLDRAGEAFF. CDR3 in DNA: TGTGCCAGCAGTTACGCTACGCTAGACAGGGCGGGTGAAGCTTTCTTT. V is TRBV6-5 and J is TRBJ1-1; 7 bases match TRBD1. CDR1 and CDR2 from the germline V gene are MNHEY and SVGAGI. This CDR3 is built from 16 residues. V gave up 2 bases and J gave up 7 bases; unmatched junction bases: 13.

The chain links TRBV5-1 to TRBJ2-3; D gene uncertain. CDR3 length: 14 amino acids. Deletions cut 2 bases from V and 5 bases from J, with 12 bases between. Germline CDR1 is SGHRS and CDR2 is YFSETQ. CDR3 sequence (DNA): TGCGCCAGCAGCTTTGAGACATTGGGAGATACGCAGTATTTT. Protein sequence: CASSFETLGDTQYF. The full variable domain, completed using reference TRBV5-1 and TRBJ2-3, is KAGVTQTPRYLIKTRGQQVTLSCSPISGHRSVSWYQQTPGQGLQFLFEYFSETQRNKGNFPGRFSGRQFSNSRSEMNVSTLELGDSALYLCASSFETLGDTQYFGPGTRLTVL.

The CDR3 is CASSQVVAGTYEQYF. Here the CDR3 DNA reads TGCGCCAGCAGCCAAGTGGTTGCAGGGACCTACGAGCAGTACTTC. V gene TRBV4-1 combines with J gene TRBJ2-7; D might be TRBD1 (5 bases). This CDR3 contains 15 residues. Germline V gene data show CDR1 as MGHRA and CDR2 as YSYEKL. The V gene lost 1 base and the J gene lost 2 bases, with 12 bases spanning the gap.

The rearrangement joins TRBV11-2 to TRBJ2-7; the match to TRBD1 covers 8 bases. Germline loops: CDR1 SGHAT, CDR2 FQNNGV. The CDR3 consists of 13 residues. Trimming took 4 bases from V and 3 from J; bases not matched to a gene: 2. CDR3 sequence reads: CASSYGQGYEQYF. The DNA for the CDR3 is TGTGCCAGCAGCTACGGACAGGGCTACGAGCAGTACTTC.

This clone has more than one count but fewer than ten. The chain joins TRBV19 to TRBJ2-1; 11 bases map to TRBD2. The CDR3 has 15 amino acids. CDR1 and CDR2 (germline): LNHDA, SQIVND (reference sequence). V lost 7 bases, J lost 4 bases, and 6 bases stayed unmatched. CDR3 coding DNA: TGTGCCAGTACCGCTCTAGCGGGAGGTTACAATGAGCAGTTCTTC. Encoded protein: CASTALAGGYNEQFF. The whole variable domain, remainder taken from reference TRBV19 and TRBJ2-1, is DGGITQSPKYLFRKEGQNVTLSCEQNLNHDAMYWYRQDPGQGLRLIYYSQIVNDFQKGDIAEGYSVSREKKESFPLTVTSAQKNPTAFYLCASTALAGGYNEQFFGPGTRLTVL.

The CDR3 reads CASSLGQGIYYGYTF. The DNA of the CDR3 is TGCGCCAGCAGCCTGGGACAGGGAATTTACTATGGCTACACCTTC. V and J are TRBV4-1 and TRBJ1-2; 9 nucleotides align to TRBD1. Germline trimming cut 4 bases from V and 3 bases from J; bases unmatched to any gene: 6. Germline CDR1 is MGHRA and CDR2 is YSYEKL. This CDR3 has 15 amino acids.

The chain couples TRBV7-8 to TRBJ1-2; the D is unclear. Trimming cost V 6 bases and J 8 bases, with 16 bases left between them. The CDR3 has 13 amino acids. Per the germline V gene, CDR1 is SGHVS and CDR2 is FQNEAQ. The CDR3: CASRAGAARGYTF. In DNA, the CDR3 is TGTGCCAGCAGGGCCGGCGCGGCCCGGGGCTACACCTTC.

The chain employs TRBV22-1 and TRBJ2-6; the tabulated D call, TRBD2, remains unverified against the DNA. TRBV22-1 is a pseudogene segment. The CDR3 is 17 residues long. The CDR3 DNA reads as TGTCCTGGGAGAATTCTCAGCGAACAAAGTCGGGCCAACGTCCTGACTTTC. It codes for CPGRILSEQSRANVLTF.

The V call is TRBV5-1, the J call TRBJ2-1; the D gene is possibly TRBD1 (5 bases). This CDR3 contains 15 residues. CDR1 is SGHRS, CDR2 YFSETQ, per germline. Deletions cut 0 bases from V and 4 bases from J, with 11 bases between. The CDR3, as DNA: TGCGCCAGCAGCTTGGGACAGAGCATTTACAATGAGCAGTTCTTC. Translating it yields CASSLGQSIYNEQFF.

This chain joins TRBV6-5 and TRBJ2-5; D is unclear. V was shortened by 2 bases and J by 1 base, with 5 bases between the two germline ends. The CDR3 length is 13 residues. CDR1 MNHEY and CDR2 SVGAGI come from the germline V gene. The CDR3 coding sequence is TGTGCCAGCAGTTACGGGATCCAAGAGACCCAGTACTTC. Its translation is CASSYGIQETQYF.

The V and J genes are TRBV27 and TRBJ2-7, with D tentatively TRBD2 (5 bases). CDR1 MNHEY and CDR2 SMNVEV come from the germline V gene (reference sequence). There are 13 residues in the CDR3. The V gene lost 3 bases and the J gene lost 2 bases, with 8 bases spanning the gap. The DNA for the CDR3 is TGTGCCAGCAGTTTTCGGCGGGCCTACGAGCAGTACTTC. Its protein product is CASSFRRAYEQYF.